A selection of T cell receptor beta chains follows, all from one sample in a study of shared clonotypes between healthy human individuals. TCRdb keeps only in-frame clones here, not all; method: immunoSEQ multiplex PCR. The profile shows roughly 2,500,000 clones, roughly 93% of them singletons. Sequencing was performed on naive CD4+ T cells from PBMCs. Receptors were obtained from a man in his late teens or twenties in good health. Some clones in this sample may be carry-over from other donors' samples. Each CDR3 is given with its conserved first and last residue. A D gene is named only where the DNA matches it firmly. For some rows the clone size is stated as once, few or many, or as a class when expanded; others skip it.

clone size | J gene | V gene | D gene | CDR3 DNA | CDR3 protein
NA | TRBJ1-3 | TRBV7-9 | NA | TGTGCCAGCAGCTTAGGTTCTCCCAACTCTGGAAACACCATATATTTT | CASSLGSPNSGNTIYF
NA | TRBJ1-1 | TRBV7-3 | NA | TGTGCCAGCAGCTTCGGGGGAGCCAGGAACACTGAAGCTTTCTTT | CASSFGGARNTEAFF
once | TRBJ1-2 | TRBV5-6 | NA | TGTGCCAGCAGCCCTCCTGGGACATCCTATGGCTACACCTTC | CASSPPGTSYGYTF
NA | TRBJ1-6 | TRBV27 | TRBD1 | TGTGCCAGCAAAACAGGGGTTTCACCCCTCCACTTT | CASKTGVSPLHF
NA | TRBJ2-1 | TRBV28 | TRBD2 | TGTGCCACCAAGACTAGCGGGGGGGCCTACAATGAGCAGTTCTTC | CATKTSGGAYNEQFF
NA | TRBJ2-5 | TRBV7-3 | NA | TGTGCCAGCAGCTTAGTAGGGGAGACCCAGTACTTC | CASSLVGETQYF
NA | TRBJ2-7 | TRBV5-1 | TRBD2 | TGCGCCAGCAGCATAAGCGGGAGCTCCTACGAGCAGTACTTC | CASSISGSSYEQYF
NA | TRBJ1-1 | TRBV23-1 | TRBD1 | TGCGCCAGCAGTCAAGAGACAGGGTTGGTGAACACTGAAGCTTTCTTT | CASSQETGLVNTEAFF
NA | TRBJ2-3 | TRBV7-3 | NA | TGTGCCAGCAGCCCGAGAGAGGGACTCACAGATACGCAGTATTTT | CASSPREGLTDTQYF
NA | TRBJ2-7 | TRBV15 | NA | TGTGCCACCAGCAGAGGGACGGGGGCATTGGCCTACGAGCAGTACTTC | CATSRGTGALAYEQYF
NA | TRBJ2-3 | TRBV7-2 | TRBD1 | TGTGCCAGCAGCTTTGACAGGGGGAGCACAGATACGCAGTATTTT | CASSFDRGSTDTQYF
NA | TRBJ1-2 | TRBV7-2 | NA | TGTGCCAGCAGCCCGCTTATTAGGGCGTATACTAACTATGGCTACACCTTC | CASSPLIRAYTNYGYTF
NA | TRBJ2-1 | TRBV27 | TRBD2 | TGTGCCAGCAGTTTTCCTAGCGGGAGGGCCAATGAGCAGTTCTTC | CASSFPSGRANEQFF
NA | TRBJ1-1 | TRBV19 | TRBD1 | TGTGCCAGTAGTAAGGTACAGGGGGCCGTGAACACTGAAGCTTTCTTT | CASSKVQGAVNTEAFF
NA | TRBJ2-3 | TRBV28 | TRBD2 | TGTGCCAGCAGTTTAACAGCCCACCTTAGGAGCGGGAAGGTCTCAGATACGCAGTATTTT | CASSLTAHLRSGKVSDTQYF
NA | TRBJ1-1 | TRBV18 | TRBD1 | TGTGCCAGCTCACCCACAGGGGTCGGCACTGAAGCTTTCTTT | CASSPTGVGTEAFF
few | TRBJ2-2 | TRBV7-8 | NA | TGTGCCAGCAGCCTACGGGATGCAGGGAGAACTTACGCCGGGGAGCTGTTTTTT | CASSLRDAGRTYAGELFF
NA | TRBJ1-5 | TRBV6-1 | NA | TGTGCCAGCAGTGATTACCACACCACAGAGATTGATTCAAGGGGGCCCCAGCATTTT | CASSDYHTTEIDSRGPQHF
NA | TRBJ2-1 | TRBV5-1 | TRBD2 | TGCGCCAGCAGCTTGACTAGCGGGAATAGGTATGAGCAGTTCTTC | CASSLTSGNRYEQFF
NA | TRBJ2-7 | TRBV7-2 | TRBD1 | TGTGCCAGCAGCGGGGCAGGGGGCGCGAGATACGAGCAGTACTTC | CASSGAGGARYEQYF
NA | TRBJ2-4 | TRBV19 | NA | TGTGCCAGTAGCTTCGGGCCAGCCAAAAACATTCAGTACTTC | CASSFGPAKNIQYF
NA | TRBJ2-1 | TRBV5-1 | NA | TGCGCCAGCAGCTTACTCCCGGGACTCCTACGGGGCTCCTACAATGAGCAGTTCTTC | CASSLLPGLLRGSYNEQFF
NA | TRBJ1-1 | TRBV5-1 | NA | TGCGCCAGCAGCTTGCAATGGCGGGCGGACACTGAAGCTTTCTTT | CASSLQWRADTEAFF
NA | TRBJ1-6 | TRBV9 | TRBD1 | TGTGCCAGCAGCGCCACAGGGGCAACTTCACCCCTCCACTTT | CASSATGATSPLHF